This TCR beta chain is drawn from a study of post-analysis software for immune sequencing data. Concerning this clonotype: Its target is unknown.

Trimming removed 7 bases at V and 7 bases at J, with 17 bases between. CDR3 length equals 14 residues. Study-level results: By F measure, strong co-clustering occurred among samples prepared in the same batch. There were a few TRBV segments more frequent in patients than controls, and TRBV5-6, TRBV5-1 and TRBV20-1 were among them.

Unique-molecular-identifier-tagged TCR beta cDNA libraries were used. TCRdb processed the PCR reads anew with MiXCR; each CDR3 protein has one entry. The sample yields about 800,000 distinct CDR3 sequences, approximately 30% seen once. The sequence was obtained from a girl aged 5-17 years with multiple sclerosis. This sequence joins TRBV12-3 or TRBV12-4 and TRBJ1-5; a possible D gene is TRBD1 (6 bases). The sequencing input was blood. The CDR3 spells CASNPTGFGQPQHF. Here the CDR3 DNA reads TGTGCCAGCAACCCCACAGGGTTCGGGCAGCCCCAGCATTTT.